The sequence of this T cell receptor (beta chain) was determined in a study of OX40 agonist ivuxolimab in advanced cancers. Study summary: Cancers in dose escalation were hepatocellular, melanoma, renal cell and head and neck. General study findings and limits: Low normalized T-cell clonal expansion also characterized some of the nonresponders. The average count of expanded clones was higher among CD8+ T cells than among CD4+.

Judged by abundance, this clone is medium-sized. The target antigen is unknown. The assay was immunoSEQ multiplex PCR, and TCRdb's table has in-frame clones only and misses some. The table records around 26,000 clones, roughly 79% of them present only once. Systemic immunosuppression or a history of autoimmune disease excluded patients. The CDR3 consists of 13 residues. Germline V gene lookup returns CDR1 MGHDK and CDR2 SYGVNS. V lost 7 bases, J lost 2 bases, and 12 bases lay in between. The receptor was isolated from an adult with an advanced solid tumor such as melanoma, head and neck, liver or kidney cancer. The input for sequencing was CD4+ or CD8+ T cells sorted from blood, taken in a trial of the OX40 agonist ivuxolimab. This rearrangement joins TRBV25-1 to TRBJ2-7; a possible D gene is TRBD1 (6 bases). This CDR3 reads CASTGHDTYEQYF. The CDR3 bases are TGTGCCAGCACGGGACACGACACCTACGAGCAGTACTTC.